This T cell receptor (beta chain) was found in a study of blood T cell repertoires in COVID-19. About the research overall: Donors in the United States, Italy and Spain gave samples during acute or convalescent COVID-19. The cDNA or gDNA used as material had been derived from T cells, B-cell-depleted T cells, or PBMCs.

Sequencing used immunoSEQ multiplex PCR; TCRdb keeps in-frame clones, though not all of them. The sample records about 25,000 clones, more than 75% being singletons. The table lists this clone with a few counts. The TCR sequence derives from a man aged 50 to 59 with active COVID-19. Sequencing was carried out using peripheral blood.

CDR3 nucleotides: TGTGCCAGCAGCTTAACGACATATGGCTACACCTTC. Protein: CASSLTTYGYTF. The chain couples TRBV7-9 to TRBJ1-2; D remains unclear. Trimming took off 2 bases at V and 5 bases at J, with 6 bases between the two ends. This CDR3 contains 12 residues. CDR1 is SEHNR and CDR2 is FQNEAQ in the germline V gene (reference sequence). The variable domain in full, completed from reference TRBV7-9 and TRBJ1-2, reads DTGVSQNPRHKITKRGQNVTFRCDPISEHNRLYWYRQTLGQGPEFLTYFQNEAQLEKSRLLSDRFSAERPKGSFSTLEIQRTEQGDSAMYLCASSLTTYGYTFGSGTRLTVV.